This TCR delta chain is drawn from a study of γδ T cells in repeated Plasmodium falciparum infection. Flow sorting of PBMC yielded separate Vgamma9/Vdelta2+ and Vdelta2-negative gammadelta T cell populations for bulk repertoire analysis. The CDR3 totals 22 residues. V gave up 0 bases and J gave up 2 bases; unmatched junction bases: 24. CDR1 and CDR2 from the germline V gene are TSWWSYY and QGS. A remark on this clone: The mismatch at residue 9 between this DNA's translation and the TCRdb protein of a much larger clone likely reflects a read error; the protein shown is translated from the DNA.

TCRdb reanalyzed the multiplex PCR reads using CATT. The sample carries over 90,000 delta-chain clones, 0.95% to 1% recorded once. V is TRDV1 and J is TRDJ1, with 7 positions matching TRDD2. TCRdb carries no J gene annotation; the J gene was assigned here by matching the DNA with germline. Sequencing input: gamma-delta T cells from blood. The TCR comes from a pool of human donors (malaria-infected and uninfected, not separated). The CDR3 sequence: CALGELNCVIKAFLIGTDKLIF. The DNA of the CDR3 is TGTGCTCTTGGGGAACTCAACTGCGTCATAAAGGCCTTCCTTATAGGAACCGATAAACTCATCTTT.